This is a list of T cell receptor beta chains from one sample in a study of T cells in Graves' hyperthyroidism and ophthalmopathy. TCRdb fed the multiplex PCR reads into MiXCR, producing one record per CDR3 protein. The table lists about 400,000 distinct CDR3 sequences, 15% to 19% of them singletons. Sequenced material: blood. The receptors here all came from a woman under 30 with Graves' hyperthyroidism. The CDR3 runs from the conserved cysteine through the conserved F or W. The D gene is left open where the match is weak.

TRBV15 | TRBD1 | CATSRDVGQGRNQPQHF
TRBV12-3/TRBV12-4 | . | CASTLGLAQGDEQYF
TRBV5-1 | . | CASTLGWQETQYF
TRBV11-3 | . | CASSLEGRAATDTQYF
TRBV27 | TRBD1 | CASRPRQGYTEAFF
TRBV6-1 | . | CASSEAWGMGHEQYF
TRBV6-1 | . | CASRPIGNTEAFF
TRBV6-6 | . | CASSSRQNNEQFF
TRBV12-3/TRBV12-4 | . | CASSLRDIGERYF
TRBV20-1 | TRBD1 | CSARNRGNNYEQYF
TRBV20-1 | . | CSARDPGGGYNEQFF
TRBV6-1 | . | CASSESVGHEQYF
TRBV11-3 | TRBD1 | CASTRRQGWQETQYF
TRBV6-2/TRBV6-3 | TRBD2 | CASSRTSGFMQTQYF
TRBV19 | . | CASRAGFFSGANVLTF
TRBV6-6 | . | CASSYSGGASNQPQHF
TRBV14 | . | CASSQVRTSYRARANTEAFF
TRBV20-1 | . | CSLQREGPENTEAFF
TRBV5-1 | TRBD2 | CASSYETSVTYNEQFF
TRBV29-1 | . | CSVEDPARGNEQYF
TRBV27 | . | CASSPAGRSSYEQYF
TRBV7-9 | TRBD1 | CASSSDRGRREKLFF
TRBV5-1 | . | CASSYSGLTFF
TRBV2 | TRBD1 | CASGHRDRSYEQYF
TRBV20-1 | TRBD2 | CSAAGTSGRLSYEQYF
TRBV9 | . | CASSVEGGVGYEQYF
TRBV19 | TRBD2 | CASSPWTYSSGTYNEQFF
TRBV5-1 | . | CASSLFTDTQYF
TRBV10-1 | . | CASSRDMTNTEAFF
TRBV18 | . | CASSPQGREQYF
TRBV15 | TRBD2 | CATSRGWREGRELFF
TRBV12-3/TRBV12-4 | TRBD1 | CASRWGQYNEQFF
TRBV5-6 | TRBD1 | CASRAGTGSEKLFF
TRBV15 | TRBD2 | CATSRDPAGVEQFF
TRBV7-8 | . | CASSFVIVGVLANEQFF
TRBV5-1 | TRBD2 | CASSGSGLATDTQYF
TRBV9 | . | CASSVRGHINEKLFF
TRBV7-8 | . | CASSLAGGTGSGANVLTF
TRBV12-3/TRBV12-4 | TRBD2 | CASSFPGLAGAVGETQYF
TRBV19 | TRBD1 | CASSRTGTGAGLTDTQYF